This T cell receptor (beta chain) was identified during a study of cytomegalovirus exposure and HLA in healthy donors. The study's findings and limits: It was 164 TCR beta chains that were listed as cytomegalovirus-associated. An ancestry cluster, one associated with Asian ancestry, reportedly showed fewer N-insertions than the approximately 700-donor mean in a later analysis. Rarity characterized most TCR sequences, yet some public TCRs appeared in many donors. Sequencing likely caused a cluster of highly shared sequence variants.

The PCR had 60 Vbeta and 13 Jbeta primers. The table came from immunoSEQ multiplex PCR; TCRdb's copy has only in-frame clones and leaves some out. The top ten hold 2.5% to 3% of the sample, which has approximately 92,000 clones, just under 70% seen once. V was clipped by 7 bases and J by 3 bases; unmatched bases: 5. Germline V gene data show CDR1 as SGHVS and CDR2 as FQNEAQ. There are 14 residues in the CDR3. Comments on this clone: Its antigen remains unidentified.

Sequencing was carried out using PBMCs. This TCR derives from a man in his forties or fifties in good health and CMV-seronegative. This chain joins TRBV7-8 and TRBJ2-5; TRBD1 agrees at 10 bases. CDR3 residues: CASTKGTGEETQYF. CDR3 DNA sequence: TGTGCCAGCACCAAAGGGACAGGGGAAGAGACCCAGTACTTC.